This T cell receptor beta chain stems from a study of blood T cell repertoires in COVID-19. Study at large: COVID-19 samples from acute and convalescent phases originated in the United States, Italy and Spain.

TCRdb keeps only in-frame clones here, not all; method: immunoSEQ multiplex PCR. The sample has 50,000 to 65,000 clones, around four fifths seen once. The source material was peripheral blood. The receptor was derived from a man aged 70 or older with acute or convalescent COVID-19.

CDR3: CASVAQETQYF. The CDR3 DNA reads as TGTGCCAGCGTAGCACAAGAGACCCAGTACTTC. The rearrangement uses TRBV2 and TRBJ2-5; no clear D gene. The ends were cut back, 8 bases at V and 2 bases at J, with 6 bases in the middle. The CDR3 length is 11 residues. In germline, CDR1 is SNHLY, CDR2 FYNNEI.